One sample yielded the 18 T cell receptor beta chains listed below, sequenced in a study of T cell repertoires in cytomegalovirus infection. The antigens for these receptors are not known. TCRdb independently ran MiXCR on the reads; one entry per CDR3 protein. The sample records 900,000 to 950,000 distinct CDR3 sequences, approximately 32% being singletons. Here the sequenced sample was cultured CD8+ T cells from PBMCs, taken from culture after CMV antigen stimulation. The receptors derive from a human donor in good health (CMV status not recorded). Some clones in this sample may be carry-over from other donors' samples.

This clonotype was counted many times. V usage is TRBV7-6 and J usage is TRBJ2-3, with D perhaps TRBD2 (6 bases). Germline values: CDR1 SGHVS, CDR2 FNYEAQ. The CDR3 length is 12 residues. Deletions cut 3 bases from V and 5 bases from J, with 6 bases between. The DNA for the CDR3 is TGTGCCAGCAGCTTTAGCGGAGATACGCAGTATTTT. Its protein product is CASSFSGDTQYF. The whole variable domain, filled in from reference TRBV7-6 and TRBJ2-3, reads GAGVSQSPRYKVTKRGQDVALRCDPISGHVSLYWYRQALGQGPEFLTYFNYEAQQDKSGLPNDRFSAERPEGSISTLTIQRTEQRDSAMYRCASSFSGDTQYFGPGTRLTVL.

Here the CDR3 DNA reads TGTGCCAGCAGCTCTCGAACCGGGACAGGGACATTCCCTAGCTATGGCTACACCTTC. Protein product: CASSSRTGTGTFPSYGYTF. J is TRBJ1-2 and V is TRBV7-6; TRBD1 aligns across 9 bases. From germline, CDR1 is SGHVS and CDR2 FNYEAQ. Trimming at V came to 4 bases and at J to 4 bases, leaving 19 bases not matched to a gene. CDR3 length: 19 amino acids.

This clonotype was seen only once. The genes are TRBV6-2 or TRBV6-3 and TRBJ2-5, with D maybe TRBD2 (5 bases). Between the trimmed V and J ends, which lost 7 bases and 12 bases, there was a span of 18 bases. There are 12 residues in the CDR3. Germline V lookup: CDR1 MNHEY, CDR2 SVGEGT. In DNA, the CDR3 is TGTGCCAGCACCCCCACCCCCGGGGTGAAGTACTTC. Its protein product is CASTPTPGVKYF.

This clonotype appeared a few times. The V and J genes are TRBV13 and TRBJ2-7; 7 bases match TRBD1. Germline trimming cut 9 bases from V and 2 bases from J; bases unmatched to any gene: 7. The CDR3 has 13 residues. CDR1 and CDR2 from the germline V gene are PRHDT and FYEKMQ (reference sequence). The CDR3 protein is CASKMGQTYEQYV. DNA of the CDR3: TGTGCCAGTAAGATGGGACAGACCTACGAGCAGTACGTC.

By proportion, this clonotype is medium-sized. V gene TRBV7-2 combines with J gene TRBJ1-1, with 8 bases matching TRBD1. The CDR3 length is 16 residues. V was clipped by 4 bases and J by 11 bases; unmatched bases: 18. Germline assignment: CDR1 SGHTA and CDR2 FQGNSA. The CDR3 is CASSSGTGQSPKVAFF. For the CDR3, the DNA is TGTGCCAGCAGCTCCGGGACAGGACAATCTCCGAAGGTGGCTTTCTTT.

The chain links TRBV9 to TRBJ2-1; 8 nucleotides match TRBD2. Germline CDR1 and CDR2: SGDLS and YYNGEE. Trimming took 2 bases from V and 0 from J; bases not matched to a gene: 7. This CDR3 is built from 17 residues. The CDR3 DNA reads TGTGCCAGCAGCGTGGACCCGGGGGGGAGCTCCTACAATGAGCAGTTCTTC. This codes for CASSVDPGGSSYNEQFF.

The V call is TRBV4-3, the J call TRBJ2-1; TRBD1 matches 8 bases. The CDR3 has 15 residues. Germline V gene lookup returns CDR1 LGHNA and CDR2 YSLEER. The V and J ends lost 3 bases and 6 bases, in that order; junction bases with no gene match: 7. The CDR3 sequence is CASSQAQGAVNEQFF. In nucleotides, the CDR3 is TGCGCCAGCAGCCAGGCTCAGGGGGCGGTCAATGAGCAGTTCTTC.

This chain connects TRBV20-1 to TRBJ2-7; the D is unclear. With 3 bases removed from V and 0 bases from J, the gap between germline ends came to 9 bases. The CDR3 covers 13 residues. Germline V gene data show CDR1 as DFQATT and CDR2 as SNEGSKA (reference sequence). The CDR3 bases are TGCAGTGCTAGGCCTACGAGCTCCTACGAGCAGTACTTC. It yields the protein CSARPTSSYEQYF.

This chain uses TRBV7-9 with TRBJ2-6; no clear D gene. Germline values: CDR1 SEHNR, CDR2 FQNEAQ (reference sequence). This CDR3 has 18 residues. Trimming stripped 4 bases from V and 1 base from J, with 17 bases between. CDR3: CASSSGLVIKSGANVLTF. In DNA form, the CDR3 reads TGTGCCAGCAGCTCCGGGCTAGTCATCAAGTCTGGGGCCAACGTCCTGACTTTC.

This clonotype has ten or more counts. The rearrangement links TRBV6-6 to TRBJ2-1; TRBD1 is a possible D gene (5 bases). The CDR3 runs 14 residues. Germline CDR1 reads MNHNY; CDR2 reads SVGAGI (reference sequence). With 2 bases removed from V and 8 bases from J, the gap between germline ends came to 13 bases. The CDR3 nucleotides are TGTGCCAGCAGTTACGTGGCAGGGAAGGATGAGCAGTTCTTC. It encodes CASSYVAGKDEQFF.

The chain couples TRBV4-2 to TRBJ1-5; D unclear. CDR3 size: 16 residues. Germline V gene lookup returns CDR1 LGHNA and CDR2 YNFKEQ. V was clipped by 0 bases and J by 0 bases, with 9 bases between them. CDR3 residues: CASSQDSGYSNQPQHF. The CDR3 DNA is TGTGCCAGCAGCCAAGATTCAGGCTATAGCAATCAGCCCCAGCATTTT.

The rearrangement joins TRBV19 to TRBJ1-2; 8 nucleotides agree with TRBD1. Trimming at V came to 6 bases and at J to 4 bases, leaving 7 bases not matched to a gene. This CDR3 has 14 residues. The germline V gene has CDR1 LNHDA and CDR2 SQIVND (reference sequence). The CDR3 DNA follows: TGTGCCAGTAGAGACAGGGGCCACCTCTATGGCTACACCTTC. Protein: CASRDRGHLYGYTF.

This clonotype was counted ten times or more. V usage is TRBV7-8 and J usage is TRBJ2-1; TRBD2 matches 8 bases. CDR3 size: 13 residues. The V gene's germline CDR1 is SGHVS and CDR2 FQNEAQ. Losses at the gene ends were 3 bases for V and 7 bases for J; bases not matched to a gene: 2. The CDR3 DNA reads TGTGCCAGCAGCTTGGAGCGGGGGAATGAGCAGTTCTTC. Amino acid sequence: CASSLERGNEQFF.

This clonotype was recorded many times. The V and J genes are TRBV9 and TRBJ1-2; 7 nucleotides agree with TRBD1. V was clipped by 7 bases and J by 7 bases; unmatched bases: 4. Germline V gene data show CDR1 as SGDLS and CDR2 as YYNGEE. The CDR3 has 11 residues. The CDR3 reads CASSDRSGYTF. The DNA for the CDR3 is TGTGCCAGCTCGGACAGGTCTGGCTACACCTTC.

The chain has TRBV6-5 and TRBJ2-3, with unresolved D. V was clipped by 0 bases and J by 2 bases, with 9 bases between them. Germline values: CDR1 MNHEY, CDR2 SVGAGI. CDR3 length equals 15 residues. The CDR3 spells CASSYSRGITDTQYF. CDR3 coding DNA: TGTGCCAGCAGTTACTCGAGAGGAATCACAGATACGCAGTATTTT.

The genes are TRBV7-4 and TRBJ2-1; weak D call: TRBD2 (6 bases). Germline lookup yields CDR1 SGHVT and CDR2 SQSDAQ. The V end was cut by 4 bases, the J end by 7 bases, with 17 bases between. This CDR3 is 15 amino acids long. The CDR3 nucleotides read TGTGCCAGCAGCTCACCGTCGGGGAGGAAGAATGAGCAGTTCTTC. Translation: CASSSPSGRKNEQFF.

This chain links TRBV27 with TRBJ2-3, with a possible D match to TRBD2 (6 bases). Trimming pared 10 bases from V and 1 base from J, leaving 18 bases between. The CDR3 spans 15 residues. Germline CDR1 and CDR2: MNHEY and SMNVEV (reference sequence). CDR3 in DNA: TGTGCCAACAGCCCTACAGCTAGCGGCACAGATACGCAGTATTTT. This encodes CANSPTASGTDTQYF.

The V call is TRBV4-2, the J call TRBJ1-4, with D perhaps matching TRBD1 (6 bases). V lost 3 bases and J 6 bases, leaving 17 bases between the germline ends. The CDR3 loop spans 16 amino acids. Looked up from germline, CDR1 is LGHNA and CDR2 is YNFKEQ. The CDR3: CASSHTRGGLDEKLFF. In nucleotides, the CDR3 is TGTGCCAGCAGCCACACTCGGGGGGGCCTCGATGAAAAACTGTTTTTT.